The source of this T cell receptor (beta chain) is a study of technical replicates of blood from a handful of donors. The protocol was immunoSEQ multiplex PCR, while the TCRdb copy is restricted to in-frame clones and leaves out a portion. The sample gives about 70,000 clones, roughly 90% of which show up once; around 0.37% is in the top ten. This CDR3 comprises 14 residues. The V and J ends lost 0 bases and 0 bases respectively, with 6 bases between them. CDR1 and CDR2 from the germline V gene are SGDLS and YYNGEE. The material sequenced was T cells isolated from PBMCs. The sequence was collected from a human donor in good health. The chain uses TRBV9 and TRBJ1-1; D call uncertain. The CDR3 here is CASSVVGVNTEAFF. CDR3 coding DNA: TGTGCCAGCAGCGTAGTAGGAGTGAACACTGAAGCTTTCTTT.